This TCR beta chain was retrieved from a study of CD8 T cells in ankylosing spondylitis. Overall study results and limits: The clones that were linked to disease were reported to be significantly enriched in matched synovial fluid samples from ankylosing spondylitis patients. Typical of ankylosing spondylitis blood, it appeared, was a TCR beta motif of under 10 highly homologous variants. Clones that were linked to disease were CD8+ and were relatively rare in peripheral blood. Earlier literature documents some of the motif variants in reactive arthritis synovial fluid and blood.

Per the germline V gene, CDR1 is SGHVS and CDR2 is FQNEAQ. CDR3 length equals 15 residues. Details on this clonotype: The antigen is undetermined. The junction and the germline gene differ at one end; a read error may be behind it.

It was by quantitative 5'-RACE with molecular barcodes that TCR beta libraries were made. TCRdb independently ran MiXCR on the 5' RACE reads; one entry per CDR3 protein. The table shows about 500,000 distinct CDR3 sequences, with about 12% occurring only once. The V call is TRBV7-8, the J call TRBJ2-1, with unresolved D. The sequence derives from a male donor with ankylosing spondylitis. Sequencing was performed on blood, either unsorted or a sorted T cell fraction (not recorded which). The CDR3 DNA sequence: TGTGCCAGCAGCTTAGGTACTGCCTCCTACAAAGAGCAGTTCTTC. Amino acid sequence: CASSLGTASYKEQFF.